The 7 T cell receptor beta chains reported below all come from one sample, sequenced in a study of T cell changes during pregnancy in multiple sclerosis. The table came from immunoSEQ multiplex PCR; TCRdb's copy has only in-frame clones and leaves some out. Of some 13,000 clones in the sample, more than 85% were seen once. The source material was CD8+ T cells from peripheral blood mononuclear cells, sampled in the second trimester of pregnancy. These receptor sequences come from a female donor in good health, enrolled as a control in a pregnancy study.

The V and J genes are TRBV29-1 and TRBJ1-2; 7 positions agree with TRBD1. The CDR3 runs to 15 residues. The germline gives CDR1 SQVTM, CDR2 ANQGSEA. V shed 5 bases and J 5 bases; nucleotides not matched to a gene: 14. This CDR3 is CSVLPRDRVGYGYTF. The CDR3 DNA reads TGCAGCGTTCTCCCCCGCGACAGGGTAGGGTATGGCTACACCTTC.

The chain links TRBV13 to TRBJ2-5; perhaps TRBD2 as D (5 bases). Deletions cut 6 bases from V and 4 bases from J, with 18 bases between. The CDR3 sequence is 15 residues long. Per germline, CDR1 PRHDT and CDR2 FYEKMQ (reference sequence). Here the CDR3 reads CASSSLSGGRETQYF. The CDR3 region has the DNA TGTGCCAGCAGTTCCCTCTCGGGTGGGAGAGAGACCCAGTACTTC.

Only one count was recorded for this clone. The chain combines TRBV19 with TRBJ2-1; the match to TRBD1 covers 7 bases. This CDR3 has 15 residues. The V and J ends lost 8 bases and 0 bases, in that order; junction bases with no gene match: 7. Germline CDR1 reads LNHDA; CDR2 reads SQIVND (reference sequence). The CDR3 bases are TGTGCCAGTTCCGACAGGGTAAACTCCTACAATGAGCAGTTCTTC. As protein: CASSDRVNSYNEQFF.

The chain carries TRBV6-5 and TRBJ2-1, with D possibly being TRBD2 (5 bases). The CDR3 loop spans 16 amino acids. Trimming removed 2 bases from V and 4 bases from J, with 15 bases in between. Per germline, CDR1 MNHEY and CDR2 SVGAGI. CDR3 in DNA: TGTGCCAGCAGTTACGAGATTGACACGGGGTACAATGAGCAGTTCTTC. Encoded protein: CASSYEIDTGYNEQFF.

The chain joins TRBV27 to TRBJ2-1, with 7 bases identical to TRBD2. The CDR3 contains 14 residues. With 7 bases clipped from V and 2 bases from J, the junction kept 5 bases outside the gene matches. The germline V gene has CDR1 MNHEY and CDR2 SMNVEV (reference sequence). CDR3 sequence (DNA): TGTGCCAGCAAAACGGGGGGAACCTACAATGAGCAGTTCTTC. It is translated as CASKTGGTYNEQFF.

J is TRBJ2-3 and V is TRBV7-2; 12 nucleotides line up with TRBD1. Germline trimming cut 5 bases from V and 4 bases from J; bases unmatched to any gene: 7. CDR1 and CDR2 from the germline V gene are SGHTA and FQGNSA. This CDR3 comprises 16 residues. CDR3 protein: CASSPRDRGPPDTQYF. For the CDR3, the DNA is TGTGCCAGCAGCCCTCGGGACAGGGGGCCCCCAGATACGCAGTATTTT.

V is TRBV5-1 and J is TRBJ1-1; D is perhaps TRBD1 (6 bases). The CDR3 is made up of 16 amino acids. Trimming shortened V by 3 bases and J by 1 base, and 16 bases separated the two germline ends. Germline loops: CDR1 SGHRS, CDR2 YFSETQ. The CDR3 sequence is CASSYLTGKGNTEAFF. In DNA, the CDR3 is TGCGCCAGCAGCTACCTAACAGGGAAGGGGAACACTGAAGCTTTCTTT.